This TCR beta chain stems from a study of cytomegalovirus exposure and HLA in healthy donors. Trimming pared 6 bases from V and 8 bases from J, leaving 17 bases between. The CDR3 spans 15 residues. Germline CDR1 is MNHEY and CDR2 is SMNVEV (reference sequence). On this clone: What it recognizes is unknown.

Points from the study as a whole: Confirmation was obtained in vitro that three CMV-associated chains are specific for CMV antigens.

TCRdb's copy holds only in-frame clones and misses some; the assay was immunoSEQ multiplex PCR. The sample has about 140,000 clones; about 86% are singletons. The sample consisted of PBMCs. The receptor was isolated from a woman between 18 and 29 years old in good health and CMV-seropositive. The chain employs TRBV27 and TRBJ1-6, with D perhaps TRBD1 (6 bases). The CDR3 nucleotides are TGTGCCAGCAGCCCGAAGCATGGGGGCCATTCACCCCTCCACTTT. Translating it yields CASSPKHGGHSPLHF.